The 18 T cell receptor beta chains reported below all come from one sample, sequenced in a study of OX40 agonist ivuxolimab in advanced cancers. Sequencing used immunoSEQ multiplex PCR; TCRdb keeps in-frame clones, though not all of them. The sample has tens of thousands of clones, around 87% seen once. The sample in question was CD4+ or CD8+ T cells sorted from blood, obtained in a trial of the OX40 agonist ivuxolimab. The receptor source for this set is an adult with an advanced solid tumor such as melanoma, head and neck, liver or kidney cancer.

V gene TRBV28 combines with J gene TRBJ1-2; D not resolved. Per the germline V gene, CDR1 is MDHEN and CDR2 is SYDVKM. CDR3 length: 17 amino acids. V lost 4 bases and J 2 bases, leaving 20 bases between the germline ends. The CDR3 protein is CASSYGGRRGRNYGYTF. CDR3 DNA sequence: TGTGCCAGCAGTTATGGCGGGCGACGTGGGAGGAACTATGGCTACACCTTC.

The CDR3 here is CASSPQSNQPQHF. CDR3 DNA: TGTGCCAGCAGTCCCCAGAGCAATCAGCCCCAGCATTTT. The gene calls are TRBV6-4 and TRBJ1-5, with D uncertain. Germline V gene lookup returns CDR1 MRHNA and CDR2 SNTAGT. This CDR3 contains 13 residues. V was cut by 5 bases and J by 1 base, with 6 bases left in between.

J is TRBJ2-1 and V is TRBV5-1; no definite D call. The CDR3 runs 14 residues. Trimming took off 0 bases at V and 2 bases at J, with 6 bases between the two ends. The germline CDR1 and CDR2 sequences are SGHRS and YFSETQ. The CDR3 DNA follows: TGCGCCAGCAGCTTGGGGCTAGCCTACAATGAGCAGTTCTTC. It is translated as CASSLGLAYNEQFF. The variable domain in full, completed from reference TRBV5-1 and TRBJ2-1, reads KAGVTQTPRYLIKTRGQQVTLSCSPISGHRSVSWYQQTPGQGLQFLFEYFSETQRNKGNFPGRFSGRQFSNSRSEMNVSTLELGDSALYLCASSLGLAYNEQFFGPGTRLTVL.

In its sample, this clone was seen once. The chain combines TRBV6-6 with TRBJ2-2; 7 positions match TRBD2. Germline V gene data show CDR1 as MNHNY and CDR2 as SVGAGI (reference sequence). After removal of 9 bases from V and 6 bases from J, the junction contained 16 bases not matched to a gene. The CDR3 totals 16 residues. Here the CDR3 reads CASYSVRESMAGELFF. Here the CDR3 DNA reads TGTGCCAGTTACAGCGTGCGGGAGTCTATGGCCGGGGAGCTGTTTTTT.

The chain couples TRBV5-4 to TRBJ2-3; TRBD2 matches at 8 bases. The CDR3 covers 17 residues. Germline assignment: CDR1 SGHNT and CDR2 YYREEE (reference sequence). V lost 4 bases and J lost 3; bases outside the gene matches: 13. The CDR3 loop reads CASSLGTSREGTDTQYF. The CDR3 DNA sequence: TGTGCCAGCAGCCTCGGGACTAGTCGTGAAGGAACAGATACGCAGTATTTT.

The CDR3 protein is CASSLGEGNYGYTF. Written as DNA, the CDR3 is TGTGCCAGCAGCTTGGGGGAGGGGAACTATGGCTACACCTTC. The rearrangement links TRBV7-9 to TRBJ1-2; weak D call: TRBD1 (5 bases). The V gene's germline CDR1 is SEHNR and CDR2 FQNEAQ (reference sequence). The V and J ends lost 3 bases and 2 bases respectively, with 10 bases between them. The CDR3 extends over 14 amino acids.

The CDR3, as DNA: TGCGCCAGCAGAGGACAGTCGAACACCGGGGAGCTGTTTTTT. Amino acid sequence: CASRGQSNTGELFF. The rearrangement uses TRBV5-1 and TRBJ2-2; D might be TRBD1 (6 bases). Looked up from germline, CDR1 is SGHRS and CDR2 is YFSETQ. The length of the CDR3 is 14 residues. With 5 bases removed from V and 0 bases from J, the gap between germline ends came to 8 bases. The full variable domain, in which reference TRBV5-1 and TRBJ2-2 provide the parts outside the CDR3, is KAGVTQTPRYLIKTRGQQVTLSCSPISGHRSVSWYQQTPGQGLQFLFEYFSETQRNKGNFPGRFSGRQFSNSRSEMNVSTLELGDSALYLCASRGQSNTGELFFGEGSRLTVL.

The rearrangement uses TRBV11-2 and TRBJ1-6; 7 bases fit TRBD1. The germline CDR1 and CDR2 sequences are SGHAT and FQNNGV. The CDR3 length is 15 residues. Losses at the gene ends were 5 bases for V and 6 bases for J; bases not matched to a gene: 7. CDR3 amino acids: CASSPWTGANSPLHF. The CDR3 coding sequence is TGTGCCAGCAGCCCATGGACAGGAGCTAATTCACCCCTCCACTTT. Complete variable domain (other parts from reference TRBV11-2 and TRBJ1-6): EAGVAQSPRYKIIEKRQSVAFWCNPISGHATLYWYQQILGQGPKLLIQFQNNGVVDDSQLPKDRFSAERLKGVDSTLKIQPAKLEDSAVYLCASSPWTGANSPLHFGNGTRLTVT.

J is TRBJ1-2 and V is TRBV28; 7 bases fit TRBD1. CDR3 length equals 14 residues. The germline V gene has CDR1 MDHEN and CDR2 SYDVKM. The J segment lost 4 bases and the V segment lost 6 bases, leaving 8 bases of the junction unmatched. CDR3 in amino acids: CASSHGTVSYGYTF. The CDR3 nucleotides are TGTGCCAGCAGCCACGGGACAGTTAGCTATGGCTACACCTTC.

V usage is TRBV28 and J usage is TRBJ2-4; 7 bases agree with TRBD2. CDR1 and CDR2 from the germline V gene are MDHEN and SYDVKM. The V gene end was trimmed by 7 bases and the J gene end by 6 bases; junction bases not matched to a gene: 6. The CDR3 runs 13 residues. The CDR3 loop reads CASNKAGLNIQYF. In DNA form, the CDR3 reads TGTGCCAGCAATAAAGCGGGGCTAAACATTCAGTACTTC.

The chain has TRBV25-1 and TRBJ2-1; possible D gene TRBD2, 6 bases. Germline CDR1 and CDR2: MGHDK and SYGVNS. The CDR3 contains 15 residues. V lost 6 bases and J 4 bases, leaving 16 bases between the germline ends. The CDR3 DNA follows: TGTGCCAGCAGGGGAGGACCCGAAGGTTACAATGAGCAGTTCTTC. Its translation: CASRGGPEGYNEQFF.

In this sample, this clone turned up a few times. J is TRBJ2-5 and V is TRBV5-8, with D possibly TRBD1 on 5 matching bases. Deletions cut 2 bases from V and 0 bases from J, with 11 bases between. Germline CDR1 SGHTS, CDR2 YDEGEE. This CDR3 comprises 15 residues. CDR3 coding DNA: TGTGCCAGCAGCTTCGCCAGGGTGTACCAAGAGACCCAGTACTTC. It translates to CASSFARVYQETQYF.

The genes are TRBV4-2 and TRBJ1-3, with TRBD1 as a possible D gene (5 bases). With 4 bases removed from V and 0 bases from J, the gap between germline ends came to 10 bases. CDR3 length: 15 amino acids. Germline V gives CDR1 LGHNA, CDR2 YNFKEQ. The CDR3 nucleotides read TGTGCCAGCAGCCCGGGGGAGAGCTCTGGAAACACCATATATTTT. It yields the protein CASSPGESSGNTIYF.

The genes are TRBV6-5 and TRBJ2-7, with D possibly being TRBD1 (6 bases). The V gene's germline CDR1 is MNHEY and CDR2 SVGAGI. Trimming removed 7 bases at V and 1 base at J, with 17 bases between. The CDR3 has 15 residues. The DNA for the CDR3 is TGTGCCAGCACCCCTTCAGGGGCGAGTTCCTACGAGCAGTACTTC. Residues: CASTPSGASSYEQYF.

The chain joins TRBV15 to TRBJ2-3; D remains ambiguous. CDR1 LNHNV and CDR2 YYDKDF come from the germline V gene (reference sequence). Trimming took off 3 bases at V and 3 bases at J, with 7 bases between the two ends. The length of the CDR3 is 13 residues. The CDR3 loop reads CATSRDHTDTQYF. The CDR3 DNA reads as TGTGCCACCAGCAGGGACCATACAGATACGCAGTATTTT. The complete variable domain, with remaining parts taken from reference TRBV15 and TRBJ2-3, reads DAMVIQNPRYQVTQFGKPVTLSCSQTLNHNVMYWYQQKSSQAPKLLFHYYDKDFNNEADTPDNFQSRRPNTSFCFLDIRSPGLGDTAMYLCATSRDHTDTQYFGPGTRLTVL.

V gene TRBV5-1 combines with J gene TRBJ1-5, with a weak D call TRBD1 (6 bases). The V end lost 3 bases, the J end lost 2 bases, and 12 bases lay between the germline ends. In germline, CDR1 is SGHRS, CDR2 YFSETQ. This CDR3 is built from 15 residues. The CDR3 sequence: CASSSTGGGNQPQHF. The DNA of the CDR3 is TGCGCCAGCAGCTCGACAGGAGGTGGCAATCAGCCCCAGCATTTT.

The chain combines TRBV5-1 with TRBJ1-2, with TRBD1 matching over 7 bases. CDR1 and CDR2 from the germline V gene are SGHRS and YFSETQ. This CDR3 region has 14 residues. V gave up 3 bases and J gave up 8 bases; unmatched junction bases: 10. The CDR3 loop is CASSWGQSTGGYTF. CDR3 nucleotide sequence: TGCGCCAGCAGCTGGGGACAGTCCACTGGGGGCTACACCTTC. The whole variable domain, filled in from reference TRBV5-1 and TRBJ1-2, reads KAGVTQTPRYLIKTRGQQVTLSCSPISGHRSVSWYQQTPGQGLQFLFEYFSETQRNKGNFPGRFSGRQFSNSRSEMNVSTLELGDSALYLCASSWGQSTGGYTFGSGTRLTVV.

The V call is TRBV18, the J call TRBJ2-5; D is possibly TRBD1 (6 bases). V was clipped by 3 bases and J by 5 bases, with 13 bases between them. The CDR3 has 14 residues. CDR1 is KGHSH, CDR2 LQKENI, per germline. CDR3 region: CASSPEQGRETQYF. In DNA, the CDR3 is TGTGCCAGCTCACCGGAACAGGGCCGCGAGACCCAGTACTTC.